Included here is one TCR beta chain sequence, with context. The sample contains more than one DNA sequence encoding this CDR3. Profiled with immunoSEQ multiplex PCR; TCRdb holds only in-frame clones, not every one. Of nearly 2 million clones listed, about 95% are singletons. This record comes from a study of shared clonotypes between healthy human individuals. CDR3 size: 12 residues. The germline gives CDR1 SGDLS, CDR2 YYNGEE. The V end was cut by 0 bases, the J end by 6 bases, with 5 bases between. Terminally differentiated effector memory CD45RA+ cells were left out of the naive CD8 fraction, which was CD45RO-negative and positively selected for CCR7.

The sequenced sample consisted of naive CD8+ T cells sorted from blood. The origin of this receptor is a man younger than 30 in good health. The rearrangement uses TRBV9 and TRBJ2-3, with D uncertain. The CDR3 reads CASSVEDDTQYF. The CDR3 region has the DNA TGTGCCAGCAGCGTAGAGGACGATACGCAGTATTTT.